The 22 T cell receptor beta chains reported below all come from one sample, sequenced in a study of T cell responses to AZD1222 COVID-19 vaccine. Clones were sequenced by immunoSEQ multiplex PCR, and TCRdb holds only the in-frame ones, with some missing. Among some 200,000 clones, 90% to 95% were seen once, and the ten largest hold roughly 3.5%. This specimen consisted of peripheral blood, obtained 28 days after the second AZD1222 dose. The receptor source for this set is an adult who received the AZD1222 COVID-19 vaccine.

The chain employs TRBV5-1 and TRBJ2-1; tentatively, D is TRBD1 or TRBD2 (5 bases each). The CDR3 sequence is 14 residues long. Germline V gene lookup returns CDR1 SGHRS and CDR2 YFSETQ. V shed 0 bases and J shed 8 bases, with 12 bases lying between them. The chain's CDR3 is CASSLDTGRDEQFF. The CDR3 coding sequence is TGCGCCAGCAGCTTGGACACGGGGCGGGATGAGCAGTTCTTC.

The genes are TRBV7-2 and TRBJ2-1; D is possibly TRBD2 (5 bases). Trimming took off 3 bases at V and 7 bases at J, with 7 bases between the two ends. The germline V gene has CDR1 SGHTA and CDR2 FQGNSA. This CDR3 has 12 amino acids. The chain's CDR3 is CASSFRGNEQFF. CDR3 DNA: TGTGCCAGCAGCTTTCGGGGTAATGAGCAGTTCTTC.

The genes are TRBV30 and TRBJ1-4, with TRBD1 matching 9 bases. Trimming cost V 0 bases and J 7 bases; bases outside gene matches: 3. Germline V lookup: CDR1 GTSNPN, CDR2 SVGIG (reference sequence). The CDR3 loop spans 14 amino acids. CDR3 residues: CAWSVRDRVEKLFF. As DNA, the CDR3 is TGTGCCTGGAGTGTACGGGACAGGGTTGAAAAACTGTTTTTT.

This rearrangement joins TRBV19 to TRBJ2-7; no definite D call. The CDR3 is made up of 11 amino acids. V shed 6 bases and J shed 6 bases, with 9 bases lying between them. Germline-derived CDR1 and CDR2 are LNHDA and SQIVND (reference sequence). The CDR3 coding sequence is TGTGCCAGTAGGGGGTTGGGCGAGCAGTACTTC. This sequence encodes CASRGLGEQYF.

CDR3 region: CASSLLDSSLNTGELFF. The CDR3 DNA reads as TGTGCCAGCAGCCTACTGGACAGTTCTTTAAACACCGGGGAGCTGTTTTTT. The chain has TRBV9 and TRBJ2-2; D may be TRBD1 (6 bases). V was clipped by 4 bases and J by 2 bases, with 18 bases between them. This CDR3 spans 17 amino acids. Germline-derived CDR1 and CDR2 are SGDLS and YYNGEE.

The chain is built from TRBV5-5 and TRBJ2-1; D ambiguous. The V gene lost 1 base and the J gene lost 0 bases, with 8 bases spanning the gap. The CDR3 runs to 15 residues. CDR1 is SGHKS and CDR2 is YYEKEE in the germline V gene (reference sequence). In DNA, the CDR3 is TGTGCCAGCAGCTTGCCCGGCGTCTCCTACAATGAGCAGTTCTTC. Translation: CASSLPGVSYNEQFF. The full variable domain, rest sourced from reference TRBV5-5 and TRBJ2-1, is DAGVTQSPTHLIKTRGQQVTLRCSPISGHKSVSWYQQVLGQGPQFIFQYYEKEERGRGNFPDRFSARQFPNYSSELNVNALLLGDSALYLCASSLPGVSYNEQFFGPGTRLTVL.

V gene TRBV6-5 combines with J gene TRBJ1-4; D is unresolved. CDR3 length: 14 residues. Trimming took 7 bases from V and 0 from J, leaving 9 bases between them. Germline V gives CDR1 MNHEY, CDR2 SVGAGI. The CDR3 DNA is TGTGCCAGCATGAGCGGGGCAACTAATGAAAAACTGTTTTTT. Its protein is CASMSGATNEKLFF.

In DNA form, the CDR3 reads TGTGCCAGCAGCCCCAATCCGGGACTAGCGGTGACAGATACGCAGTATTTT. Residues: CASSPNPGLAVTDTQYF. This sequence joins TRBV7-3 and TRBJ2-3; 11 positions match TRBD2. V lost 5 bases, J lost 3 bases, and 10 bases stayed unmatched. The CDR3 is made up of 17 amino acids. The germline V gene has CDR1 SGHTA and CDR2 FQGTGA.

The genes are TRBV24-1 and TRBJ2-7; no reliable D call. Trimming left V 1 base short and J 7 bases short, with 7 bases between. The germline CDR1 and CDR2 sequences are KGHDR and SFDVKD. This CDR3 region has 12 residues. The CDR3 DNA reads TGTGCCACCAGTGATTTTCCGGGTGAGCAGTACTTC. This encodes CATSDFPGEQYF.

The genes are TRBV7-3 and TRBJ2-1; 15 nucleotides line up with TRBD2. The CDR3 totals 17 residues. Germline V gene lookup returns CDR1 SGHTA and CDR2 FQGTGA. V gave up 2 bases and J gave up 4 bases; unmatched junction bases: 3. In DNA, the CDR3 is TGTGCCAGCAGCTTACAGGGGACTAGCGGGAGGTACAATGAGCAGTTCTTC. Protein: CASSLQGTSGRYNEQFF.

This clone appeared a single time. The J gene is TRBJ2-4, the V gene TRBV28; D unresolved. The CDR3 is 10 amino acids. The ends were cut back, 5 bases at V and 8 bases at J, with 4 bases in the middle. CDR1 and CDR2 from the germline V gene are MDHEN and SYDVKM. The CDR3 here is CASSADIQYF. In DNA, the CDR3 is TGTGCCAGCAGTGCCGACATTCAGTACTTC.

The CDR3 spells CASSTKMYNEQFF. In nucleotides, the CDR3 is TGTGCCAGCAGCACAAAGATGTACAATGAGCAGTTCTTC. This chain links TRBV6-5 with TRBJ2-1; D unresolved. CDR3 length: 13 residues. Germline loops: CDR1 MNHEY, CDR2 SVGAGI. V shed 6 bases and J shed 4 bases, with 10 bases lying between them.

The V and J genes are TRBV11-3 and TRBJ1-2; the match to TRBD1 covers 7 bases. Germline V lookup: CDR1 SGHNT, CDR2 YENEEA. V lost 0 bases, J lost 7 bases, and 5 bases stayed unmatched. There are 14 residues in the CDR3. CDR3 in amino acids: CASSLDDRAGGYTF. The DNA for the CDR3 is TGTGCCAGCAGCTTAGACGACAGGGCTGGTGGCTACACCTTC.

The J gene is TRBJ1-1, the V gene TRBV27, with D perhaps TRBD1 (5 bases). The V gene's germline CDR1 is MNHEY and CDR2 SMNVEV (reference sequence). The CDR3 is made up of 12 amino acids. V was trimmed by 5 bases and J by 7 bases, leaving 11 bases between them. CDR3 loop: CASSRQGFEAFF. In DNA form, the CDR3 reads TGTGCCAGCAGTCGCCAGGGCTTTGAAGCTTTCTTT.

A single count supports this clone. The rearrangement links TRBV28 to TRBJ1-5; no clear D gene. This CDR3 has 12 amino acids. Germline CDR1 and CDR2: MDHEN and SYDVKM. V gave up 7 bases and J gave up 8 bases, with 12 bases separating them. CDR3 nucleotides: TGTGCCAGCACAGGACCCTTAAAGCCCCAGCATTTT. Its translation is CASTGPLKPQHF. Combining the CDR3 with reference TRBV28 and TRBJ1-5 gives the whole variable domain DVKVTQSSRYLVKRTGEKVFLECVQDMDHENMFWYRQDPGLGLRLIYFSYDVKMKEKGDIPEGYSVSREKKERFSLILESASTNQTSMYLCASTGPLKPQHFGDGTRLSIL.

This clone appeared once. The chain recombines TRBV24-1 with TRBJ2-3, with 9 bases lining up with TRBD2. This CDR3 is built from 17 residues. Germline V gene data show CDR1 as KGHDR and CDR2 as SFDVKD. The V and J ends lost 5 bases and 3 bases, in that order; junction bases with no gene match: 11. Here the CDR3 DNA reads TGTGCCACCAGTGGGGTCGGCAGCGGGAGGAAAACAGATACGCAGTATTTT. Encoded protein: CATSGVGSGRKTDTQYF.

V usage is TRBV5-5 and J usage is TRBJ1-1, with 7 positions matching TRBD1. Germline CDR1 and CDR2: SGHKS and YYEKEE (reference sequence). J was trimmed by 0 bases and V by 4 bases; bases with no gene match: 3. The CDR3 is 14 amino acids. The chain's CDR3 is CASSLGTVNTEAFF. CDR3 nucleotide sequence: TGTGCCAGCAGCCTGGGGACAGTGAACACTGAAGCTTTCTTT.

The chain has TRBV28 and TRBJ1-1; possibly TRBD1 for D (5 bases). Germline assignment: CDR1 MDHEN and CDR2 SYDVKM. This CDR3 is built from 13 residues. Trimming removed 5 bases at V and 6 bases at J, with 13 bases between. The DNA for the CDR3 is TGTGCCAGCAGTACCGGGACGAAAGCTGAAGCTTTCTTT. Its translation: CASSTGTKAEAFF.

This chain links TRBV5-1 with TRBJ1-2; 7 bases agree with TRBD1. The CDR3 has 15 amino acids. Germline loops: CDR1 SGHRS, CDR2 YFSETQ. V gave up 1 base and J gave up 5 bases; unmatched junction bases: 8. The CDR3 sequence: CASSLNPGGIYGYTF. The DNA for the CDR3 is TGCGCCAGCAGCTTGAACCCAGGGGGAATTTATGGCTACACCTTC.

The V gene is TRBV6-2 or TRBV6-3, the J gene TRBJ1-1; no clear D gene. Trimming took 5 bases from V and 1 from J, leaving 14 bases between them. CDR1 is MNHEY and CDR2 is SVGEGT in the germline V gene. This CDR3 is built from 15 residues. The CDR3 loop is CASSRGGYGNTEAFF. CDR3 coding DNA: TGTGCCAGCAGTAGAGGTGGGTATGGGAACACTGAAGCTTTCTTT.

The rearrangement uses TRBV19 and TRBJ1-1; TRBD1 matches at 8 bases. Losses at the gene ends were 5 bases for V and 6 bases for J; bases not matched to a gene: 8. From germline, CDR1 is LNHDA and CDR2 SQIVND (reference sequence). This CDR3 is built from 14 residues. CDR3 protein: CASSRLTGVSEAFF. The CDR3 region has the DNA TGTGCCAGTAGTCGTCTGACAGGGGTGTCTGAAGCTTTCTTT. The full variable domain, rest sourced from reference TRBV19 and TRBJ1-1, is DGGITQSPKYLFRKEGQNVTLSCEQNLNHDAMYWYRQDPGQGLRLIYYSQIVNDFQKGDIAEGYSVSREKKESFPLTVTSAQKNPTAFYLCASSRLTGVSEAFFGQGTRLTVV.

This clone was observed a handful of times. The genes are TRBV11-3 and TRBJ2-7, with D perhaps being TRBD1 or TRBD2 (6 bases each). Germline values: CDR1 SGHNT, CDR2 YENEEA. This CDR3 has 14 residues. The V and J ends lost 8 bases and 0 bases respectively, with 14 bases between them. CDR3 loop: CASARGLSSYEQYF. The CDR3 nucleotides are TGTGCCAGCGCCAGGGGACTCAGCTCCTACGAGCAGTACTTC.